The source of this T cell receptor beta chain is a study of blood T cell repertoires in COVID-19. In the study overall: T cells, B-cell-depleted T cells, or PBMCs supplied cDNA or gDNA.

The CDR3 is 15 residues long. The V gene lost 3 bases and the J gene lost 4 bases, with 13 bases spanning the gap. Germline CDR1 reads KGHSH; CDR2 reads LQKENI. Original processing methods: Nucleated cell number was recorded as an estimate derived from reference gene primer amplification. Assay used: immunoSEQ multiplex PCR; TCRdb lists only in-frame clones, some missing. That table furnishes V, J and clone size, whereas the DNA furnished D and trimming. The sample lists a few hundred thousand clones, about 90% occurring once. Source material: peripheral blood. The TCR sequence derives from a woman between 50 and 59 years old with acute or convalescent COVID-19. The gene calls are TRBV18 and TRBJ1-5, with TRBD1 as a possible D gene (6 bases). The CDR3 here is CASSPGTWVNQPQHF. The CDR3 bases are TGTGCCAGCTCACCCGGGACATGGGTAAATCAGCCCCAGCATTTT.